These 30 T cell receptor beta chains came from one sample sequenced in a study of T-cell reconstitution after alpha-beta-depleted transplantation in children. Unique molecular identifiers were used to barcode this TCRbeta library. TCRdb used MiXCR to reprocess the PCR reads, holding one entry per CDR3 protein. The sample lists more than 200,000 distinct CDR3 sequences; roughly a quarter were seen once. The material was PBMCs, obtained before TCRalphabeta/CD19-depleted stem cell transplant. The receptor source for this set is a girl aged 2-10 years with Fanconi anemia, due to receive a stem cell transplant.

In its sample, this clonotype was seen a few times. V is TRBV12-3 or TRBV12-4 and J is TRBJ2-5; 8 nucleotides agree with TRBD2. Trimming at V came to 6 bases and at J to 5 bases, leaving 14 bases not matched to a gene. The CDR3 covers 16 residues. CDR3 amino acids: CASSRGTGGRVETQYF. CDR3 nucleotides: TGTGCCAGCAGCCGCGGCACGGGGGGGCGAGTTGAGACCCAGTACTTC.

The chain joins TRBV7-9 to TRBJ2-3, with D perhaps TRBD2 (5 bases). The V gene lost 6 bases and the J gene lost 5 bases, with 9 bases spanning the gap. The CDR3 totals 12 residues. In germline, CDR1 is SEHNR, CDR2 FQNEAQ (reference sequence). CDR3 loop: CASSLAVDTQYF. The CDR3 DNA is TGTGCCAGCAGTCTAGCCGTAGATACGCAGTATTTT.

In its sample, this clonotype was seen many times. The rearrangement links TRBV7-9 to TRBJ2-1, with TRBD2 matching 11 bases. The CDR3 is 16 amino acids. Germline V gene sequence: CDR1 SEHNR, CDR2 FQNEAQ (reference sequence). V was clipped by 4 bases and J by 5 bases; unmatched bases: 7. The CDR3: CASSYIAGGPDNEQFF. The CDR3, as DNA: TGTGCCAGCAGCTACATAGCGGGAGGGCCGGACAATGAGCAGTTCTTC.

To note about this clonotype: One end of the junction does not line up with germline, which may come from a read error. The V gene is TRBV6-5, the J gene TRBJ2-3; 7 positions agree with TRBD2. The length of the CDR3 is 12 residues. CDR1 and CDR2 from the germline V gene are MNHEY and SVGAGI. The CDR3 DNA reads TGTGCCAGCAGCCGATCCGGGACTAACCCGAATTTT. Translation gives CASSRSGTNPNF.

This clonotype was counted a few times. The chain employs TRBV7-9 and TRBJ2-7; D is uncertain. Germline loops: CDR1 SEHNR, CDR2 FQNEAQ (reference sequence). V lost 2 bases to trimming and J lost 3 bases, with 14 bases between them. This CDR3 comprises 15 residues. The CDR3: CASSLQADPRYEQYF. The CDR3 coding sequence is TGTGCCAGCAGCTTACAGGCAGACCCTCGCTACGAGCAGTACTTC.

This clonotype showed up many times. The genes are TRBV20-1 and TRBJ1-5; the match to TRBD1 covers 9 bases. V shed 3 bases and J 4 bases; nucleotides not matched to a gene: 1. This CDR3 spans 13 amino acids. The germline V gene has CDR1 DFQATT and CDR2 SNEGSKA (reference sequence). CDR3 coding DNA: TGCAGTGCTAGGACAGGGGGAAATCAGCCCCAGCATTTT. Protein sequence: CSARTGGNQPQHF.

This clonotype occurred a few times. For the CDR3, the DNA is TGTGCCAGCAGTTTAGCGGGGCGGGGATACGAGCAGTACTTC. It is translated as CASSLAGRGYEQYF. The chain employs TRBV28 and TRBJ2-7; weak D call: TRBD2 (6 bases). The CDR3 has 14 amino acids. V was pared by 2 bases and J by 4 bases, with 12 bases between. The germline V gene has CDR1 MDHEN and CDR2 SYDVKM.

The sample holds a few counts of this clonotype. This rearrangement joins TRBV4-2 to TRBJ2-7; 10 nucleotides match TRBD2. V gave up 1 base and J gave up 3 bases; unmatched junction bases: 15. Germline CDR1 and CDR2: LGHNA and YNFKEQ. CDR3 size: 19 residues. The chain's CDR3 is CASSQGSYKAGTSVYEQYF. DNA for the CDR3: TGTGCCAGCAGCCAAGGATCTTACAAGGCCGGGACTAGCGTCTACGAGCAGTACTTC.

CDR3 protein: CASSYGRQVSYNEQFF. The DNA of the CDR3 is TGTGCCAGCAGTTACGGACGACAGGTCTCCTACAATGAGCAGTTCTTC. The gene calls are TRBV6-5 and TRBJ2-1, with D possibly being TRBD1 (6 bases). V lost 2 bases to trimming and J lost 0 bases, with 11 bases between them. The length of the CDR3 is 16 residues. Germline V gene sequence: CDR1 MNHEY, CDR2 SVGAGI.

This clonotype was detected many times. The rearrangement links TRBV14 to TRBJ1-1; maybe TRBD1 (5 bases). This CDR3 has 13 amino acids. With 6 bases removed from V and 1 base from J, the gap between germline ends came to 9 bases. The germline CDR1 and CDR2 sequences are SGHDN and FVKESK. CDR3 bases: TGTGCCAGCAGTCGTGGGGCGAACACTGAAGCTTTCTTT. Translating it yields CASSRGANTEAFF.

This clonotype was observed a few times. V gene TRBV11-2 combines with J gene TRBJ1-3; perhaps TRBD1 as D (6 bases). Germline assignment: CDR1 SGHAT and CDR2 FQNNGV. V was shortened by 5 bases and J by 1 base, with 9 bases between the two germline ends. There are 14 residues in the CDR3. The CDR3 DNA follows: TGTGCCAGCAGCCCCAGGGGTTCTGGAAACACCATATATTTT. Residues: CASSPRGSGNTIYF.

The chain combines TRBV7-8 with TRBJ2-7; 13 positions agree with TRBD2. The CDR3 is 16 amino acids. The V segment lost 7 bases and the J segment 3 bases; nucleotides outside the gene matches: 9. Looked up from germline, CDR1 is SGHVS and CDR2 is FQNEAQ. The CDR3 spells CASNPVTSGRFYEQYF. The CDR3 nucleotides are TGTGCCAGCAACCCCGTGACTAGCGGGAGGTTCTACGAGCAGTACTTC.

This clonotype was picked up a small number of times. As DNA, the CDR3 is TGCGCCAGCAGCTTGGCGTTGGGAGCGGGAAGGTCTTCCGAGCAGTACTTC. Amino acid sequence: CASSLALGAGRSSEQYF. This chain joins TRBV5-1 and TRBJ2-7; TRBD2 agrees at 7 bases. V shed 0 bases and J 6 bases; nucleotides not matched to a gene: 15. The CDR3 runs 17 residues. The germline gives CDR1 SGHRS, CDR2 YFSETQ.

This rearrangement joins TRBV29-1 to TRBJ2-5, with 10 bases aligning to TRBD1. The V gene's germline CDR1 is SQVTM and CDR2 ANQGSEA. V shed 4 bases and J 3 bases; nucleotides not matched to a gene: 8. This CDR3 spans 15 amino acids. CDR3 amino acids: CSVVSWDRGKETQYF. In DNA, the CDR3 is TGCAGCGTTGTTTCTTGGGACAGGGGAAAAGAGACCCAGTACTTC.

This clonotype was detected only a few times. The chain recombines TRBV12-3 or TRBV12-4 with TRBJ2-2; D not resolved. The CDR3 runs to 15 residues. V dropped 5 bases and J dropped 4 bases, with 14 bases sitting between them. For the CDR3, the DNA is TGTGCCAGCAGTCCCCCCCCCCGACCCACCGGGGAGCTGTTTTTT. Protein sequence: CASSPPPRPTGELFF.

The chain uses TRBV6-1 and TRBJ2-1; D is possibly TRBD1 or TRBD2 (5 bases each). CDR3 length: 14 amino acids. The V end was cut by 5 bases, the J end by 5 bases, with 13 bases between. The germline V gene encodes CDR1 MNHNS and CDR2 SASEGT. The DNA for the CDR3 is TGTGCCAGCAGTCAAACCCGGGACCACAATGAGCAGTTCTTC. Amino acids: CASSQTRDHNEQFF.

V gene TRBV20-1 combines with J gene TRBJ2-6; no reliable D call. This CDR3 is built from 14 residues. Germline CDR1 reads DFQATT; CDR2 reads SNEGSKA (reference sequence). V shed 3 bases and J shed 0 bases, with 6 bases lying between them. CDR3 loop: CSARSRSGANVLTF. The CDR3 DNA reads as TGCAGTGCTAGGTCCCGCTCTGGGGCCAACGTCCTGACTTTC.

This clonotype was observed at least ten times. The V gene is TRBV12-3 or TRBV12-4, the J gene TRBJ2-3, with TRBD1 identical over 10 bases. V trimming: 6 bases; J trimming: 1 base; junction bases outside the gene matches: 4. The CDR3 consists of 15 residues. CDR3 nucleotide sequence: TGTGCCAGCAGGATGACAGGGGGCGGCACAGATACGCAGTATTTT. It codes for CASRMTGGGTDTQYF.

This clonotype was recorded a few times. V usage is TRBV20-1 and J usage is TRBJ2-1; 7 bases agree with TRBD2. The CDR3 has 12 residues. The ends lost 7 bases at V and 3 bases at J; junction bases unmatched: 3. In germline, CDR1 is DFQATT, CDR2 SNEGSKA (reference sequence). CDR3 nucleotides: TGCAGTGTCGGGGAGGGCTACAATGAGCAGTTCTTC. Its protein is CSVGEGYNEQFF.

V usage is TRBV6-6 and J usage is TRBJ1-2; D is ambiguous. The CDR3 spans 13 residues. CDR1 MNHNY and CDR2 SVGAGI come from the germline V gene (reference sequence). V shed 2 bases and J shed 7 bases, with 11 bases lying between them. DNA for the CDR3: TGTGCCAGCAGTTACGCAGACCTCCGTGGCTACACCTTC. Translation: CASSYADLRGYTF.

The rearrangement joins TRBV20-1 to TRBJ2-3; 8 bases fit TRBD2. CDR3 length equals 14 residues. Germline values: CDR1 DFQATT, CDR2 SNEGSKA (reference sequence). V lost 6 bases to trimming and J lost 4 bases; unmatched junction nucleotides: 9. The CDR3 reads CSALLAAIPDTQYF. Written as DNA, the CDR3 is TGCAGTGCGCTACTAGCGGCCATCCCAGATACGCAGTATTTT.

This clonotype appeared a few times. The chain is built from TRBV9 and TRBJ2-3, with D hard to call. The CDR3 is made up of 15 amino acids. V lost 0 bases and J 2 bases, leaving 10 bases between the germline ends. CDR1 is SGDLS and CDR2 is YYNGEE in the germline V gene. CDR3 sequence (DNA): TGTGCCAGCAGCGTAGAGGCGGATTACACAGATACGCAGTATTTT. It translates to CASSVEADYTDTQYF.

The chain is built from TRBV29-1 and TRBJ2-3, with 7 nucleotides matching TRBD2. The CDR3 loop spans 14 amino acids. From germline, CDR1 is SQVTM and CDR2 ANQGSEA. Unmatched junction bases numbered 12, after V lost 7 bases and J lost 5 bases. CDR3: CSGTGTNYEDTQYF. The CDR3 DNA sequence: TGCAGCGGAACCGGGACTAACTACGAAGATACGCAGTATTTT.

This clonotype was observed a few times. Here the CDR3 DNA reads TGTGCCAGCAGTTTTCAGGGGCGCATGGGCTACACCTTC. It encodes CASSFQGRMGYTF. The rearrangement uses TRBV28 and TRBJ1-2, with D perhaps matching TRBD1 (6 bases). V was trimmed by 3 bases and J by 8 bases, leaving 13 bases between them. Per the germline V gene, CDR1 is MDHEN and CDR2 is SYDVKM. CDR3 length: 13 residues.

The chain recombines TRBV9 with TRBJ2-3; 10 bases map to TRBD2. CDR3 length: 16 residues. The germline V gene encodes CDR1 SGDLS and CDR2 YYNGEE. Losses at the gene ends were 0 bases for V and 0 bases for J; bases not matched to a gene: 1. The CDR3 is CASSVGTSGSTDTQYF. The CDR3 nucleotides are TGTGCCAGCAGCGTAGGGACTAGCGGAAGCACAGATACGCAGTATTTT.

This clonotype was seen more than once but under ten times. The chain combines TRBV2 with TRBJ2-7; D is perhaps TRBD1 (7 bases). The CDR3 consists of 13 residues. Between the trimmed V and J ends, which lost 6 bases and 3 bases, there was a span of 12 bases. CDR1 SNHLY and CDR2 FYNNEI come from the germline V gene. The chain's CDR3 is CASRAGQFYEQYF. CDR3 DNA sequence: TGTGCCAGCAGGGCGGGACAGTTCTACGAGCAGTACTTC.

Comment on this clonotype: One end of the junction is discordant with germline, which a read error may explain. V is TRBV6-1 and J is TRBJ2-5, with D uncertain. The CDR3 loop spans 14 amino acids. Germline assignment: CDR1 MNHNS and CDR2 SASEGT. The CDR3 nucleotides read TGTGCCAGCAGTGAAGGAAAGGTGGCTGAGAGCCAGTACTTC. This translates into CASSEGKVAESQYF.

This clonotype has just a few counts. The chain couples TRBV20-1 to TRBJ2-7; a weak D match, TRBD2 (7 bases). V was pared by 6 bases and J by 1 base, with 16 bases between. Germline loops: CDR1 DFQATT, CDR2 SNEGSKA (reference sequence). The CDR3 is 14 residues long. CDR3 nucleotides: TGCAGTGCCAGCCCCGCGGGGGCGTCCTACGAGCAGTACTTC. Protein sequence: CSASPAGASYEQYF.

This clonotype was counted at least ten times. The rearrangement joins TRBV11-3 to TRBJ2-5, with TRBD2 matching over 14 bases. Germline V CDR1 and CDR2: SGHNT, YENEEA. The CDR3 sequence is 20 residues long. V lost 1 base and J lost 5; bases outside the gene matches: 15. DNA for the CDR3: TGTGCCAGCAGCTTAGTCCCGACTAGCGGGGGGGCCGTAAGCTTTGAGACCCAGTACTTC. It translates to CASSLVPTSGGAVSFETQYF.

This clonotype was counted at least ten times. The rearrangement uses TRBV10-2 and TRBJ2-1, with D perhaps TRBD2 (5 bases). The CDR3 contains 12 residues. V lost 5 bases and J lost 6, with 8 bases in between. From germline, CDR1 is WSHSY and CDR2 SAAADI. CDR3 sequence reads: CASSITSNEQFF. In DNA form, the CDR3 reads TGCGCCAGCAGTATCACTAGCAATGAGCAGTTCTTC.